The 27 T cell receptor beta chains in this list originate from one sample, sequenced in a study of PD-1 blockade in classical Hodgkin lymphoma. TCRdb's table, derived via immunoSEQ multiplex PCR, lists solely in-frame clones and lacks some. The sample has more than 85,000 clones, about 93% seen once. Exposure to brentuximab vedotin varied, and each patient had relapsed following autologous stem cell transplantation. The input for sequencing was peripheral blood mononuclear cells (PBMCs), taken before the second cycle of nivolumab. These receptors originate from a human donor with classical Hodgkin lymphoma.

The V gene is TRBV11-2, the J gene TRBJ2-7; D is tentatively TRBD1 or TRBD2 (6 bases each). The V end lost 5 bases, the J end lost 2 bases, and 16 bases lay between the germline ends. The CDR3 has 15 amino acids. The V gene's germline CDR1 is SGHAT and CDR2 FQNNGV. Here the CDR3 DNA reads TGTGCCAGCAGCCCTACAGGGAGGTTGACCTACGAGCAGTACTTC. Translation: CASSPTGRLTYEQYF. The full variable domain, in which reference TRBV11-2 and TRBJ2-7 provide the parts outside the CDR3, is EAGVAQSPRYKIIEKRQSVAFWCNPISGHATLYWYQQILGQGPKLLIQFQNNGVVDDSQLPKDRFSAERLKGVDSTLKIQPAKLEDSAVYLCASSPTGRLTYEQYFGPGTRLTVT.

DNA of the CDR3: TGTGCCAGCAGCTTTATTATTAGCGGGATCCACGAGCAGTACTTC. This sequence encodes CASSFIISGIHEQYF. The rearrangement joins TRBV7-9 to TRBJ2-7; 8 bases line up with TRBD2. The V and J ends lost 3 bases and 5 bases, in that order; junction bases with no gene match: 9. The CDR3 runs to 15 residues. Germline CDR1 is SEHNR and CDR2 is FQNEAQ (reference sequence).

The chain combines TRBV6-5 with TRBJ1-1; no clear D. The CDR3 extends over 15 amino acids. Trimming pared 6 bases from V and 2 bases from J, leaving 16 bases between. Germline assignment: CDR1 MNHEY and CDR2 SVGAGI. CDR3 loop: CASRGGRASNTEAFF. CDR3 nucleotides: TGTGCCAGCAGGGGCGGGAGGGCTAGTAACACTGAAGCTTTCTTT.

This clone has a handful of counts. This rearrangement joins TRBV9 to TRBJ1-2; D gene unclear. Germline V gene data show CDR1 as SGDLS and CDR2 as YYNGEE. The CDR3 is made up of 12 amino acids. The CDR3: CVPSDSNYGYTF. The CDR3 DNA reads TGTGTTCCATCGGATTCTAACTATGGCTACACCTTC.

The genes are TRBV6-4 and TRBJ2-1; maybe TRBD2 (5 bases). V was trimmed by 4 bases and J by 10 bases, leaving 11 bases between them. This CDR3 region has 12 residues. CDR1 is MRHNA, CDR2 SNTAGT, per germline. The CDR3 region is CASSGPGYEQFF. As DNA, the CDR3 is TGTGCCAGCAGTGGCCCGGGGTACGAGCAGTTCTTC.

This chain uses TRBV23-1 with TRBJ1-5; D possibly corresponds to TRBD1 (5 bases). TRBV23-1 carries the ORF label, with uncertain function. V dropped 6 bases and J dropped 8 bases, with 8 bases sitting between them. This CDR3 is built from 11 residues. CDR3: CASSGGEPQHF. CDR3 sequence (DNA): TGCGCCAGCAGCGGAGGGGAGCCCCAGCATTTT.

V usage is TRBV6-5 and J usage is TRBJ1-1, with a tentative D call TRBD1 (5 bases). The CDR3 length is 15 residues. Trimming pared 3 bases from V and 3 bases from J, leaving 14 bases between. Germline V gene sequence: CDR1 MNHEY, CDR2 SVGAGI. The CDR3 region has the DNA TGTGCCAGCAGTTATTACGGGACGGCGGACACTGAAGCTTTCTTT. It yields the protein CASSYYGTADTEAFF.

This clone was found once. The V and J genes are TRBV19 and TRBJ1-1; 9 bases are a match to TRBD1. CDR1 and CDR2 (germline): LNHDA, SQIVND (reference sequence). This CDR3 has 15 residues. Losses at the gene ends were 4 bases for V and 0 bases for J; bases not matched to a gene: 3. The CDR3 spells CASSTGQGMNTEAFF. The CDR3 DNA is TGTGCCAGTAGTACAGGACAGGGGATGAACACTGAAGCTTTCTTT. Full variable domain (missing parts from reference TRBV19 and TRBJ1-1): DGGITQSPKYLFRKEGQNVTLSCEQNLNHDAMYWYRQDPGQGLRLIYYSQIVNDFQKGDIAEGYSVSREKKESFPLTVTSAQKNPTAFYLCASSTGQGMNTEAFFGQGTRLTVV.

The chain is built from TRBV5-1 and TRBJ2-5; possibly TRBD2 for D (5 bases). The CDR3 is 15 amino acids. V was clipped by 3 bases and J by 5 bases, with 17 bases between them. From germline, CDR1 is SGHRS and CDR2 YFSETQ. The CDR3 loop reads CASSSTLLPGETQYF. As DNA, the CDR3 is TGCGCCAGCAGCTCAACCCTTTTACCGGGGGAGACCCAGTACTTC.

V and J are TRBV28 and TRBJ2-7, with 7 bases matching TRBD2. CDR1 is MDHEN and CDR2 is SYDVKM in the germline V gene. CDR3 size: 13 residues. V shed 5 bases and J 4 bases; nucleotides not matched to a gene: 5. The CDR3 nucleotides read TGTGCCAGCAGTCCTTCTAGCGGTTACGAGCAGTACTTC. The encoded protein is CASSPSSGYEQYF.

The chain links TRBV27 to TRBJ1-1, with no clear D. V lost 0 bases to trimming and J lost 0 bases, with 14 bases between them. The CDR3 has 17 amino acids. Germline V gene data show CDR1 as MNHEY and CDR2 as SMNVEV (reference sequence). In DNA form, the CDR3 reads TGTGCCAGCAGTTTATCGAGAGGGCACGACCTGAACACTGAAGCTTTCTTT. Translated: CASSLSRGHDLNTEAFF.

The chain is built from TRBV28 and TRBJ1-3; the D gene is possibly TRBD1 (6 bases). Germline V lookup: CDR1 MDHEN, CDR2 SYDVKM. This CDR3 has 17 residues. The V end was cut by 1 base, the J end by 0 bases, with 13 bases between. The CDR3 coding sequence is TGTGCCAGCAGTTTATCCCGGACAGCACTCTCTGGAAACACCATATATTTT. Residues: CASSLSRTALSGNTIYF.

The J gene is TRBJ1-2, the V gene TRBV5-1, with D perhaps TRBD1 (5 bases). The CDR3 consists of 14 residues. Germline V CDR1 and CDR2: SGHRS, YFSETQ. Trimming left V 4 bases short and J 4 bases short, with 14 bases between. The CDR3 sequence: CASSTGDETYGYTF. DNA for the CDR3: TGCGCCAGCAGCACGGGGGACGAAACCTATGGCTACACCTTC.

The rearrangement links TRBV16 to TRBJ2-5, with D hard to call. Germline values: CDR1 KGHSY, CDR2 FQNENV. The CDR3 runs 11 residues. Trimming cost V 6 bases and J 6 bases, with 8 bases left between them. CDR3 loop: CASSPAQTQYF. The CDR3 DNA follows: TGTGCCAGCAGTCCTGCACAGACCCAGTACTTC.

This CDR3 is CASSARTGGASLNGYTF. The CDR3 coding sequence is TGTGCCAGCAGCGCCAGGACAGGGGGCGCGTCTCTTAATGGCTACACCTTC. The rearrangement joins TRBV9 to TRBJ1-2; 11 bases agree with TRBD1. Germline CDR1 reads SGDLS; CDR2 reads YYNGEE. The CDR3 is 17 residues long. Trimming at V came to 3 bases and at J to 6 bases, leaving 13 bases not matched to a gene.

CDR3 protein: CASTRGLAVADTQYF. DNA for the CDR3: TGTGCCAGCACTCGTGGGCTAGCGGTGGCAGATACGCAGTATTTT. This rearrangement joins TRBV2 to TRBJ2-3, with TRBD2 matching 7 bases. Germline CDR1 and CDR2: SNHLY and FYNNEI. The CDR3 has 15 residues. V shed 7 bases, J shed 4 bases, and the junction held 11 bases outside the gene matches. Full variable domain (outside the CDR3, taken from reference TRBV2 and TRBJ2-3): EPEVTQTPSHQVTQMGQEVILRCVPISNHLYFYWYRQILGQKVEFLVSFYNNEISEKSEIFDDQFSVERPDGSNFTLKIRSTKLEDSAMYFCASTRGLAVADTQYFGPGTRLTVL.

The V call is TRBV4-1, the J call TRBJ1-2; tentatively, D is TRBD1 (6 bases). Germline V gene lookup returns CDR1 MGHRA and CDR2 YSYEKL. The CDR3 is 16 residues long. Trimming stripped 3 bases from V and 4 bases from J, with 18 bases between. The CDR3 DNA is TGCGCCAGCAGCCAGCCCGGGACGGGGGACACCTATGGCTACACCTTC. This translates into CASSQPGTGDTYGYTF.

The V and J genes are TRBV30 and TRBJ2-5; perhaps TRBD2 as D (5 bases). The length of the CDR3 is 14 residues. Germline lookup yields CDR1 GTSNPN and CDR2 SVGIG (reference sequence). V lost 4 bases and J 3 bases, leaving 15 bases between the germline ends. CDR3 in amino acids: CAWNPNWGEETQYF. The CDR3 region has the DNA TGTGCCTGGAACCCCAACTGGGGAGAAGAGACCCAGTACTTC.

This chain uses TRBV6-1 with TRBJ2-5; D gene unclear. The CDR3 totals 13 residues. V dropped 3 bases and J dropped 1 base, with 6 bases sitting between them. Germline CDR1 MNHNS, CDR2 SASEGT. CDR3 nucleotides: TGTGCCAGCAGTGACCGGGTCCAAGAGACCCAGTACTTC. This encodes CASSDRVQETQYF.

This clone was seen a single time. This chain links TRBV19 with TRBJ1-2; possibly TRBD1 for D (6 bases). The germline V gene encodes CDR1 LNHDA and CDR2 SQIVND (reference sequence). This CDR3 is 16 amino acids long. Deletions cut 5 bases from V and 4 bases from J, with 20 bases between. The CDR3, as DNA: TGTGCCAGTAGTCTCCAAAACTTACAGGGCGGCTATGGCTACACCTTC. Translation gives CASSLQNLQGGYGYTF.

The chain employs TRBV10-3 and TRBJ2-6; TRBD1 might be the D (5 bases). From germline, CDR1 is ENHRY and CDR2 SYGVKD. The ends were cut back, 0 bases at V and 4 bases at J, with 13 bases in the middle. The CDR3 contains 17 residues. CDR3 amino acids: CAISESGALSGANVLTF. For the CDR3, the DNA is TGTGCCATCAGTGAGTCTGGGGCCTTATCCGGGGCCAACGTCCTGACTTTC.

The rearrangement joins TRBV5-1 to TRBJ2-3, with D possibly TRBD1 on 5 matching bases. The CDR3 is 13 amino acids. Germline V CDR1 and CDR2: SGHRS, YFSETQ. V was pared by 4 bases and J by 2 bases, with 8 bases between. The CDR3 bases are TGCGCCAGCAGCCGACAGTACACAGATACGCAGTATTTT. Residues: CASSRQYTDTQYF. Drawing the rest from reference TRBV5-1 and TRBJ2-3, the complete variable domain is KAGVTQTPRYLIKTRGQQVTLSCSPISGHRSVSWYQQTPGQGLQFLFEYFSETQRNKGNFPGRFSGRQFSNSRSEMNVSTLELGDSALYLCASSRQYTDTQYFGPGTRLTVL.

This clone has a handful of counts. This chain joins TRBV6-1 and TRBJ1-5; D is uncertain. The V and J ends lost 7 bases and 0 bases respectively, with 10 bases between them. The germline CDR1 and CDR2 sequences are MNHNS and SASEGT. The length of the CDR3 is 14 residues. The CDR3 DNA is TGTGCCAGCATCCTCAGGTTTAGCAATCAGCCCCAGCATTTT. Translation: CASILRFSNQPQHF.

The chain couples TRBV28 to TRBJ2-3, with D uncertain. CDR3 length equals 15 residues. V was cut by 4 bases and J by 2 bases, with 13 bases left in between. Germline CDR1 and CDR2: MDHEN and SYDVKM. The CDR3 spells CASSSNSRSTDTQYF. CDR3 in DNA: TGTGCCAGCAGTTCCAACTCGAGGTCCACAGATACGCAGTATTTT.

J is TRBJ2-3 and V is TRBV5-1; either TRBD1 or TRBD2 may supply D (5 bases each). Germline V gene sequence: CDR1 SGHRS, CDR2 YFSETQ. This CDR3 spans 17 amino acids. Trimming took off 4 bases at V and 2 bases at J, with 20 bases between the two ends. In nucleotides, the CDR3 is TGCGCCAGCAGCGCGGAGGCCGGGACCCCGGCCACAGATACGCAGTATTTT. Amino acids: CASSAEAGTPATDTQYF. The whole variable domain, remainder taken from reference TRBV5-1 and TRBJ2-3, is KAGVTQTPRYLIKTRGQQVTLSCSPISGHRSVSWYQQTPGQGLQFLFEYFSETQRNKGNFPGRFSGRQFSNSRSEMNVSTLELGDSALYLCASSAEAGTPATDTQYFGPGTRLTVL.

This rearrangement joins TRBV29-1 to TRBJ1-2; no clear D gene. This CDR3 spans 12 amino acids. Germline V gives CDR1 SQVTM, CDR2 ANQGSEA. Trimming removed 5 bases from V and 4 bases from J, with 11 bases in between. The CDR3 region is CSVYDRGYGYTF. The CDR3 DNA sequence: TGCAGCGTTTACGACCGCGGCTATGGCTACACCTTC.

The chain joins TRBV5-6 to TRBJ2-2; 7 bases align to TRBD2. J was trimmed by 4 bases and V by 1 base; bases with no gene match: 1. Germline V gene data show CDR1 as SGHDT and CDR2 as YYEEEE. The CDR3 is 14 residues long. CDR3 sequence: CASSLSGGTGELFF. CDR3 bases: TGTGCCAGCAGCTTGTCGGGGGGCACCGGGGAGCTGTTTTTT.